This is a list of T cell receptor beta chains from one sample in a study of blood T cells in healthy people across ages. TCRdb itself ran the 5' RACE reads through MiXCR, one entry per CDR3 protein. The data hold over 1.5 million distinct CDR3 sequences, with just under 50% observed a single time. Sequencing was done on a sample of blood. These receptors were obtained from a woman in her thirties or forties in good health. Both conserved end residues are part of each CDR3. D genes are given only for firm matches. Part of the rows lack a size; the others show once, few, many or a class for expanded clones.

DNA | CDR3 | V | D | size | J
TGTGCCAGCAGCTTAGGGGCAAGTCTAGGCCACTCGTACCAAGAGACCCAGTACTTC | CASSLGASLGHSYQETQYF | TRBV7-9 | NA | few | TRBJ2-5
TGTGCCAGCAGGCCCGGGGGGGCAGATAACTATGGCTACACCTTC | CASRPGGADNYGYTF | TRBV12-3/TRBV12-4 | NA | NA | TRBJ1-2
TGTGCCAGCAGTAAACCCAGGGGATCGGATACGCAGTATTTT | CASSKPRGSDTQYF | TRBV6-6 | NA | few | TRBJ2-3
TGTGCCAGCAGTTTATCATTGGCATACTATAATTCACCCCTCCACTTT | CASSLSLAYYNSPLHF | TRBV27 | NA | NA | TRBJ1-6
TGTGCCACCAGTGATGGGACCCAAGAGACCCAGTACTTC | CATSDGTQETQYF | TRBV24-1 | NA | many | TRBJ2-5
TGTGCCAGCAGCTTAGGGGCTAGCGGCTCCTACGAGCAGTACTTC | CASSLGASGSYEQYF | TRBV13 | TRBD2 | many | TRBJ2-7
TGCAGTGCCTCGGGACTAGCGGGGATCATAGCCAAAAACATTCAGTACTTC | CSASGLAGIIAKNIQYF | TRBV20-1 | TRBD2 | NA | TRBJ2-4
TGTGCCAGCAGTGAACAGGGGGGAAAAGAGACCCAGTACTTC | CASSEQGGKETQYF | TRBV25-1 | NA | NA | TRBJ2-5
TGTGCCAGCACCGGACAGGCTGATCGGGGAGGCTACACCTTC | CASTGQADRGGYTF | TRBV5-6 | TRBD1 | few | TRBJ1-2
TGTGCCAGCAGTCCTCTGGGACAGTTAACAGATACGCAGTATTTT | CASSPLGQLTDTQYF | TRBV3-1 | TRBD1 | NA | TRBJ2-3
TGCAGTGCTAGAGATGGGCAGAAACTCAATCAGCCCCAGCATTTT | CSARDGQKLNQPQHF | TRBV20-1 | NA | few | TRBJ1-5
TGTGCCACGTCGACAGCGAACACTGAAGCTTTCTTT | CATSTANTEAFF | TRBV2 | NA | NA | TRBJ1-1
TGTGCCAGCAGTTTAAAAGGAGGGATCGGCACTGAAGCTTTCTTT | CASSLKGGIGTEAFF | TRBV6-6 | NA | NA | TRBJ1-1
TGTGCCAGCTCCCGTGGGGAGCGGGGGTACTACAATGAGCAGTTCTTC | CASSRGERGYYNEQFF | TRBV18 | TRBD2 | NA | TRBJ2-1
TGTGCCAGCAGTTTAGAGGGGGGGACTAATAGCAATCAGCCCCAGCATTTT | CASSLEGGTNSNQPQHF | TRBV28 | NA | NA | TRBJ1-5
TGTGCCAGCAGCCGAGAGGGAGGGGGGGGCCGGCAAGAGACCCAGTACTTC | CASSREGGGGRQETQYF | TRBV4-2 | NA | NA | TRBJ2-5
TGCGCCAGCAGCTCCACCCGAGGGACCTCTGGGGCCAACGTCCTGACTTTC | CASSSTRGTSGANVLTF | TRBV5-1 | NA | NA | TRBJ2-6
TGCGCCAGCAGCCAAGATCGTGGGTATAATGAAAAACTGTTTTTT | CASSQDRGYNEKLFF | TRBV4-3 | NA | few | TRBJ1-4
TGTGCCAGCAGCTCCCAGACCTACAATGAGCAGTTCTTC | CASSSQTYNEQFF | TRBV7-2 | NA | NA | TRBJ2-1
TGTGCCAGCACTACACAGGGGGGGAGCTACAATGAGCAGTTCTTC | CASTTQGGSYNEQFF | TRBV5-6 | NA | once | TRBJ2-1
TGCGCCAGCAGCCAAGATGACCGGCTGGGCACAGATACGCAGTATTTT | CASSQDDRLGTDTQYF | TRBV4-1 | NA | NA | TRBJ2-3
TGTGCCAGCAGCGAATCCCGGGAAACTGTTACGCAGTATTTT | CASSESRETVTQYF | TRBV7-2 | NA | NA | TRBJ2-3
TGCACCAGCAGCCCCTCGGGACCCTACGAGCAGTACTTC | CTSSPSGPYEQYF | TRBV5-1 | NA | NA | TRBJ2-7
TGCGCCAGCAGCCAAGGGGTCGACCGCTCCTACGAGCAGTACTTC | CASSQGVDRSYEQYF | TRBV4-3 | NA | many | TRBJ2-7
TGTGCCAGCAGCCAACGAGATAGCCCGAGCTCCTACAATGAGCAGTTCTTC | CASSQRDSPSSYNEQFF | TRBV14 | NA | few | TRBJ2-1
TGCAGCGCCGTGGGGAACACTGAAGCTTTCTTT | CSAVGNTEAFF | TRBV29-1 | NA | few | TRBJ1-1
TGCAGTGCTACCGACGACACAGATACGCAGTATTTT | CSATDDTDTQYF | TRBV20-1 | NA | few | TRBJ2-3
TGTGCCAGCAGTATGTTCCACAATGAGCAGTTCTTC | CASSMFHNEQFF | TRBV6-2/TRBV6-3 | NA | NA | TRBJ2-1
TGTGCCAGCAAGGGACTAGCGGCAGATACGCAGTATTTT | CASKGLAADTQYF | TRBV27 | TRBD2 | few | TRBJ2-3
TGTGCCAGCAGCTTAGTCCCGGACAGGTACTCCTACGAGCAGTACTTC | CASSLVPDRYSYEQYF | TRBV7-6 | TRBD1 | NA | TRBJ2-7
TGTGCCGTACGTGGGGGGCCCTATAATTCACCCCTCCACTTT | CAVRGGPYNSPLHF | TRBV6-5 | NA | few | TRBJ1-6
TGTGCCAGCAGTCAACCCCCGGCGGGGCTATACGAGCAGTACTTC | CASSQPPAGLYEQYF | TRBV28 | NA | few | TRBJ2-7
TGCGCCAGCAGCCGAGGACTAGCGGGGAGCACAGATACGCAGTATTTT | CASSRGLAGSTDTQYF | TRBV4-3 | TRBD2 | few | TRBJ2-3
TGCGCCAGCAGCCCGGCCGGACATGGCTATGGCTACACCTTC | CASSPAGHGYGYTF | TRBV5-1 | NA | NA | TRBJ1-2
TGTGCCCGCAGCCAAGGAGGGGCAGGGGGGGATGTAAAGACCCAGTACTTC | CARSQGGAGGDVKTQYF | TRBV4-2 | NA | NA | TRBJ2-5
TGTGCCAGCAGCCCCCAGGGCCTTGAGCAGTACTTC | CASSPQGLEQYF | TRBV6-6 | NA | NA | TRBJ2-5
TGCAGTGCAGAGGGTAGCGGGAGCACAGATACGCAGTATTTT | CSAEGSGSTDTQYF | TRBV20-1 | TRBD2 | NA | TRBJ2-3
TGTGCCAGCAGTCGGGGAGGGGCCGAAAACTATGGCTACACCTTC | CASSRGGAENYGYTF | TRBV6-5 | NA | few | TRBJ1-2
TGTGCCACCAGCAGAGATAAAACCGGGACGGATTACAATGAGCAGTTCTTC | CATSRDKTGTDYNEQFF | TRBV15 | NA | NA | TRBJ2-1
TGTGCCAGCAGTGAATTCGGACAGGGTCAAGAGACCCAGTACTTC | CASSEFGQGQETQYF | TRBV25-1 | TRBD1 | NA | TRBJ2-5
TGCGCCAGCAGCTTGAATGGAATCCAGTACCAAGAGACCCAGTACTTC | CASSLNGIQYQETQYF | TRBV5-1 | NA | NA | TRBJ2-5
TGTGCTACACTGGGGGGACTAGCGCACCAAGAGACCCAGTACTTC | CATLGGLAHQETQYF | TRBV12-3/TRBV12-4 | TRBD2 | NA | TRBJ2-5
TGCGCCAGCAGCCCAGGACAGGGGCTCTCCTACGAGCAGTACTTC | CASSPGQGLSYEQYF | TRBV4-1 | TRBD1 | many | TRBJ2-7
TGTGCCAGCAGTTCGGTCGGTATCCACGAGCAGTACTTC | CASSSVGIHEQYF | TRBV6-6 | NA | NA | TRBJ2-7
TGCAGCGTTGAAGACCAGGGGGCAAAAGAGACCCAGTACTTC | CSVEDQGAKETQYF | TRBV29-1 | TRBD1 | many | TRBJ2-5
TGTGCCAGCAGCTTTGGACGGACTAACTATGGCTACACCTTC | CASSFGRTNYGYTF | TRBV7-2 | NA | NA | TRBJ1-2
TGTGCCAGCAGCTCCCAACAGGGGGCGACCCAAGAGACCCAGTACTTC | CASSSQQGATQETQYF | TRBV7-2 | TRBD1 | NA | TRBJ2-5
TGTGCCAGCAGCTTCCCTGCCGGCAGCTGCACCTTC | CASSFPAGSCTF | TRBV5-6 | NA | NA | TRBJ1-2
TGCGCCAGCAGCCAAGATGCCGGGGTGGGCTACGAGCAGTACTTC | CASSQDAGVGYEQYF | TRBV4-3 | NA | NA | TRBJ2-7